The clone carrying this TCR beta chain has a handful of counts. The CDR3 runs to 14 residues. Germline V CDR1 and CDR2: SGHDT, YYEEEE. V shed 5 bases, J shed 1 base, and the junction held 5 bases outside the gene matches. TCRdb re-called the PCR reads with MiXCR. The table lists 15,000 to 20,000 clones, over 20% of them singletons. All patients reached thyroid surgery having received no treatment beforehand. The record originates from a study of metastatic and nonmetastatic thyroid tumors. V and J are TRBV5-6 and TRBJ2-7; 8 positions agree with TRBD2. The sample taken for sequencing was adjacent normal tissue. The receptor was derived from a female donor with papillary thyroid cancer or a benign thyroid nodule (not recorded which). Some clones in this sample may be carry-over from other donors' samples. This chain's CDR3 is CASRAGDGSYEQYF. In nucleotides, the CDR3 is TGTGCCAGCAGAGCGGGGGACGGGTCCTACGAGCAGTACTTC.